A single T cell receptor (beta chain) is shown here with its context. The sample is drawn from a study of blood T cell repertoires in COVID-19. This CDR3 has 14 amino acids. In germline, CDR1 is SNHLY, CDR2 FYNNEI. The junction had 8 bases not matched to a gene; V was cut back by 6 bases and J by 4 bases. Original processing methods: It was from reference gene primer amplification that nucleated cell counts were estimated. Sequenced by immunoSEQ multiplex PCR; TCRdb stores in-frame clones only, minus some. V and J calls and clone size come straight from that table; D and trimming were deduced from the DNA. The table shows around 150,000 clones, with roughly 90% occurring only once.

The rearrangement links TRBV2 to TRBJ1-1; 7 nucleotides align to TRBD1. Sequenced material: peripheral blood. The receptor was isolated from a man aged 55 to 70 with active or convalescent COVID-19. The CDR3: CASSAESGGTEAFF. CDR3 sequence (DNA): TGTGCCAGCAGCGCCGAGTCAGGGGGCACTGAAGCTTTCTTT.